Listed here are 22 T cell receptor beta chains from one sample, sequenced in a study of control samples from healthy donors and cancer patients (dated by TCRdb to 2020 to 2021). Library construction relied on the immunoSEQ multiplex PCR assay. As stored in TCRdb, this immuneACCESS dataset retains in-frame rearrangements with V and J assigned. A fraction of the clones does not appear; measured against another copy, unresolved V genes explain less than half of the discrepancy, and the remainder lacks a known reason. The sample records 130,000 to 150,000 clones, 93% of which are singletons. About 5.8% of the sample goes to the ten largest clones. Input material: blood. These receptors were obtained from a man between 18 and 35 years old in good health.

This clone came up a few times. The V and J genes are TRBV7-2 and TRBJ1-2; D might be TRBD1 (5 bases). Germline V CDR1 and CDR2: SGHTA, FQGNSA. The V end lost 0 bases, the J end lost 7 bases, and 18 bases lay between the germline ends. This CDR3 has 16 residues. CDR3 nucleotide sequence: TGTGCCAGCAGCTTAGCCCCACAGGTTAATCGGTTTGGCTACACCTTC. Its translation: CASSLAPQVNRFGYTF.

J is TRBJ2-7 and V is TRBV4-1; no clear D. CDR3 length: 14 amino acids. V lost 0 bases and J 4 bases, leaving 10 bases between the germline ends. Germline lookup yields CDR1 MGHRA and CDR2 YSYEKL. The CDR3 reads CASSQEVRLYEQYF. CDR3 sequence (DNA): TGCGCCAGCAGCCAAGAGGTCCGCCTGTACGAGCAGTACTTC.

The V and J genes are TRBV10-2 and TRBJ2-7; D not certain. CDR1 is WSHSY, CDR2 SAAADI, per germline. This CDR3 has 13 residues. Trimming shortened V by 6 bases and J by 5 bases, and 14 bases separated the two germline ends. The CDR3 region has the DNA TGCGCCAGCAGAGTTCTCTCAACAAACGAGCAGTACTTC. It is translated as CASRVLSTNEQYF.

In DNA, the CDR3 is TGTGCCATCAGGTACGGGACAGGGGACCGTTACGAGCAGTACTTC. It is translated as CAIRYGTGDRYEQYF. V is TRBV10-3 and J is TRBJ2-7; 10 bases map to TRBD1. The CDR3 is made up of 15 amino acids. J gave up 4 bases and V 6 bases, and 9 bases lay outside the gene matches. Germline assignment: CDR1 ENHRY and CDR2 SYGVKD.

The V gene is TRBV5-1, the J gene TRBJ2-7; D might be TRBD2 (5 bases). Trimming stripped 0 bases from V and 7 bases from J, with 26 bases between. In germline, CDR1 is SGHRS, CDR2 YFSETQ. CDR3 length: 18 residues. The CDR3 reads CASSLEPLDLGLGGEQYF. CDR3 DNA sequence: TGCGCCAGCAGCTTGGAGCCATTAGACCTCGGACTCGGTGGGGAGCAGTACTTC.

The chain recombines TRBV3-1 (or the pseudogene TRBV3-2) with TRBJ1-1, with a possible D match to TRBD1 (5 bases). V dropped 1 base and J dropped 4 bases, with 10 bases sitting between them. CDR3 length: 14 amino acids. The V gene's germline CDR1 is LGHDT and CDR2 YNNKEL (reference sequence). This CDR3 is CASSQVIRGTEAFF. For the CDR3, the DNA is TGTGCCAGCAGCCAAGTTATAAGGGGCACTGAAGCTTTCTTT.

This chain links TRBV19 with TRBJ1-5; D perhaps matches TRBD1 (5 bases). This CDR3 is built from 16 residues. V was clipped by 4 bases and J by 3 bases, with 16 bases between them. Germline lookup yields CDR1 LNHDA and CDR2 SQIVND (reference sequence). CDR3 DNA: TGTGCCAGTAGTACAGAACGGGACGGCCACAATCAGCCCCAGCATTTT. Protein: CASSTERDGHNQPQHF.

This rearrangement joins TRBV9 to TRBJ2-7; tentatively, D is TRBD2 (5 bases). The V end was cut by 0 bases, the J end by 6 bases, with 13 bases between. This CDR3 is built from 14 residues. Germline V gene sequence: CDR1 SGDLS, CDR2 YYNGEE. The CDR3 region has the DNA TGTGCCAGCAGCGTAGAGGCCGGAGGTTCCGAGCAGTACTTC. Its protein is CASSVEAGGSEQYF.

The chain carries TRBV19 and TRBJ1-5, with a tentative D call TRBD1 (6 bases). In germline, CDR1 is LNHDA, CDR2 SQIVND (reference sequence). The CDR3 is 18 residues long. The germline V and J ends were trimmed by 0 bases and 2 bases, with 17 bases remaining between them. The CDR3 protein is CASSIDVLRGTGNQPQHF. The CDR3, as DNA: TGTGCCAGTAGTATAGATGTGTTAAGGGGGACGGGCAATCAGCCCCAGCATTTT.

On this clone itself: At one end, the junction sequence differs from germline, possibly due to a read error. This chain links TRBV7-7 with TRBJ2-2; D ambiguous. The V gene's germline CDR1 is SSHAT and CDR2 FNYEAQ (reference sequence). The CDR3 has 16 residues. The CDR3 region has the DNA TGTGCTAGCAGCTTATTTCCAGGAGTGAACACCGGGGAGCTGTTTTTT. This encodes CASSLFPGVNTGELFF.

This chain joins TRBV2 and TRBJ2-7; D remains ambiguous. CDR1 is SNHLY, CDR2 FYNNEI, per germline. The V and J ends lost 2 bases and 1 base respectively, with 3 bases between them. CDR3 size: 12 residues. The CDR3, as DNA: TGTGCCAGCAGTGAACTTTCCTACGAGCAGTACTTC. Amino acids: CASSELSYEQYF.

In nucleotides, the CDR3 is TGTGCCAGCAGACCCGACAGGGGCGCTAATGAAGCTTTCTTT. Protein: CASRPDRGANEAFF. The chain employs TRBV7-2 and TRBJ1-1, with 8 bases that match TRBD1. The CDR3 is 14 amino acids. The junction had 10 bases not matched to a gene; V was cut back by 6 bases and J by 7 bases. Germline V gene lookup returns CDR1 SGHTA and CDR2 FQGNSA.

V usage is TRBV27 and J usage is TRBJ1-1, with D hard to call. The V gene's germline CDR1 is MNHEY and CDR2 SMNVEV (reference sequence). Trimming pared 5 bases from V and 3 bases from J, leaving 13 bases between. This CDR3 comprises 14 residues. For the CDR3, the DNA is TGTGCCAGCAGTATACAAAAGGCCCACACTGAAGCTTTCTTT. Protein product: CASSIQKAHTEAFF.

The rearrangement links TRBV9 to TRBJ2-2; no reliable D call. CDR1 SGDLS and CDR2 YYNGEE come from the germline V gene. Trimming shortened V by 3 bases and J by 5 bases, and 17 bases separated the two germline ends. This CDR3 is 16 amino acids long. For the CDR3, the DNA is TGTGCCAGCAGCGCTACTCCCAAGGGAAGGACCGGGGAGCTGTTTTTT. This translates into CASSATPKGRTGELFF. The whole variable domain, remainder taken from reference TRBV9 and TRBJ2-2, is DSGVTQTPKHLITATGQRVTLRCSPRSGDLSVYWYQQSLDQGLQFLIQYYNGEERAKGNILERFSAQQFPDLHSELNLSSLELGDSALYFCASSATPKGRTGELFFGEGSRLTVL.

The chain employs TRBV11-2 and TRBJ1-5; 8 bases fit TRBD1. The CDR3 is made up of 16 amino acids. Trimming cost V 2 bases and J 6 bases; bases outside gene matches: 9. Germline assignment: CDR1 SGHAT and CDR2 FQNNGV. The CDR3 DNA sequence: TGTGCCAGCAGCTTAAATTCAGGGGGCGCGGGTCAGCCCCAGCATTTT. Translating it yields CASSLNSGGAGQPQHF.

CDR3: CASRSWGSRAQYF. The CDR3 DNA reads TGTGCCAGCAGGAGCTGGGGATCGAGAGCCCAGTACTTC. V gene TRBV2 combines with J gene TRBJ2-5, with unresolved D. The V gene lost 6 bases and the J gene lost 9 bases, with 17 bases spanning the gap. Germline CDR1 SNHLY, CDR2 FYNNEI. The CDR3 contains 13 residues.

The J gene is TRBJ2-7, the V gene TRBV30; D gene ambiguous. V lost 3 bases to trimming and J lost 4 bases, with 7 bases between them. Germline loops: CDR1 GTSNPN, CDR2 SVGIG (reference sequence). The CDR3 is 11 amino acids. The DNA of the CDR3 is TGTGCCTGGAGCACAGAGTACGAGCAGTACTTC. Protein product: CAWSTEYEQYF.

DNA of the CDR3: TGTGCCAGCAGCTCGGGACCCGCATACGAGCAGTACTTC. This sequence encodes CASSSGPAYEQYF. The V and J genes are TRBV5-4 and TRBJ2-7, with D tentatively TRBD1 or TRBD2 (5 bases each). V was pared by 3 bases and J by 4 bases, with 11 bases between. CDR3 length: 13 residues. Per germline, CDR1 SGHNT and CDR2 YYREEE (reference sequence).

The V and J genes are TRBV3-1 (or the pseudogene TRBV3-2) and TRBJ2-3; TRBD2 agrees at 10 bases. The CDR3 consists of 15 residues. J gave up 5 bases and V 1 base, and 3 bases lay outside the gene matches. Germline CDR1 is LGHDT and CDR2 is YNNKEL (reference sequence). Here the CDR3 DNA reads TGTGCCAGCAGCCAAGTGCTAGCGGGAGAAGATACGCAGTATTTT. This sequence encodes CASSQVLAGEDTQYF.

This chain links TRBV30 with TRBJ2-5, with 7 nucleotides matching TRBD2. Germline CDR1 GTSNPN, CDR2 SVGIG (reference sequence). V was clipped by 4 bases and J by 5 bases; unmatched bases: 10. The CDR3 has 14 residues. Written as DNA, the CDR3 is TGTGCCTGGAAGTCCGGGCGGGAGATGGAGACCCAGTACTTC. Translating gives CAWKSGREMETQYF.

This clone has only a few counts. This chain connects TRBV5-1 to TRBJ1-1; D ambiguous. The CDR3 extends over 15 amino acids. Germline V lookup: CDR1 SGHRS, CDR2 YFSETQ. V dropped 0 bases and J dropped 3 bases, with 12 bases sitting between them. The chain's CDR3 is CASSLDFVWDTEAFF. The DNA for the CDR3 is TGCGCCAGCAGCTTGGACTTCGTGTGGGACACTGAAGCTTTCTTT.

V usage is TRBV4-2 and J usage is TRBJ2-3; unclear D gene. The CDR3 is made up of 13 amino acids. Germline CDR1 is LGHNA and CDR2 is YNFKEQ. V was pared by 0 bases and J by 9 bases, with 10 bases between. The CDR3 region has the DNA TGTGCCAGCAGCCAAGATCGGATGGAAACGCAGTATTTT. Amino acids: CASSQDRMETQYF.